This TCR beta chain came from a study of tumor and adjacent non-tumor tissue in lung cancer. Study-level information: Samples averaged roughly 4 million productive TCRbeta reads each.

This sample's RNA came from whole unsorted tissue. More than 3 cm separated this lung sample from the edge of the tumor. Between August and November 2014, newly diagnosed, chemotherapy-naive lung cancer patients underwent thoracic surgery in China. TCRbeta libraries were built with three rounds of nested PCR, modified from ARM-PCR. TCRdb re-called the multiplex PCR reads with MiXCR, one entry per CDR3 protein. The sample has 90,000 to 100,000 distinct CDR3 sequences, roughly 78% seen once. Study-wide findings and caveats: Tumor tissue had significantly higher TCR diversity than normal lung. In normal lung, the top 100 clones were significantly more dominant than in tumor.

CDR3 length: 16 residues. Germline assignment: CDR1 LGHNA and CDR2 YNFKEQ. A single count supports this clonotype. What it binds is unknown. At one boundary the junction diverges from the germline segment, which might be a read error. This TCR was recovered from a man aged 60 to 75 with small cell lung cancer. The sample consisted of distant non-tumor lung tissue. The rearrangement links TRBV4-2 to TRBJ2-2; possibly TRBD2 for D (5 bases). CDR3 DNA: TGTGCCAGCAGCCAAGTTCTGAGGGTTAACACCGGGGAGCTGCTTTTT. Translated, it gives CASSQVLRVNTGELLF.